The present entry profiles one T cell receptor beta chain with its context. Its cognate antigen is unknown. V was pared by 1 base and J by 7 bases, with 12 bases between. The CDR3 is made up of 14 amino acids. Germline V gene lookup returns CDR1 SGHVS and CDR2 FQNEAQ. Primed by a sample-barcoded 5' primer and a J-beta primer mix, a second PCR proceeded for about 7 to 11 cycles. TCRdb re-called the 5' RACE reads through MiXCR, storing one row per CDR3 protein. The sample lists 1.5 million to 2 million distinct CDR3 sequences; about 50% were seen once. This entry comes from a study of blood T cells in healthy people across ages. Healthy individuals of Caucasian origin from Russia, aged roughly 6 to 100, served as donors. Study-level points and caveats: Both naive CD4+ cell counts and diversity were greater in long-lived donors than in aged donors. The unsorted PBMCs prevented any conclusive comparison of naive versus antigen-experienced cells.

The sequence was collected from a woman in her forties in good health. Sequenced sample: blood. The chain combines TRBV7-8 with TRBJ2-3; maybe TRBD2 (6 bases). The CDR3 loop reads CASSLGTSTNTQYF. The CDR3 nucleotides are TGTGCCAGCAGCTTAGGAACTAGCACCAATACGCAGTATTTT.